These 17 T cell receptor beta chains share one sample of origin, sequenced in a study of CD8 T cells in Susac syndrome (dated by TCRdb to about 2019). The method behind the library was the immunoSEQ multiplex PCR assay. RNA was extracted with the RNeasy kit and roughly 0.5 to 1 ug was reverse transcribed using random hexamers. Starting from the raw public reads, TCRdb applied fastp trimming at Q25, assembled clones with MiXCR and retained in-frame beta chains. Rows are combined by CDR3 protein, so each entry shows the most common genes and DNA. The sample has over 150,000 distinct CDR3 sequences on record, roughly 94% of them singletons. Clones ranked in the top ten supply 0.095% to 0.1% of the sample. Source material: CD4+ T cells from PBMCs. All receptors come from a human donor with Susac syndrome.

The CDR3 DNA sequence: TGTGCCTGGAGTGTATTTATGGGGGGCACATCCTACGAGCAGTACTTC. This sequence encodes CAWSVFMGGTSYEQYF. This chain joins TRBV30 and TRBJ2-7; D might be TRBD1 or TRBD2, each matching 6 bases. Germline CDR1 GTSNPN, CDR2 SVGIG (reference sequence). There are 16 residues in the CDR3. V was cut by 0 bases and J by 1 base, with 16 bases left in between.

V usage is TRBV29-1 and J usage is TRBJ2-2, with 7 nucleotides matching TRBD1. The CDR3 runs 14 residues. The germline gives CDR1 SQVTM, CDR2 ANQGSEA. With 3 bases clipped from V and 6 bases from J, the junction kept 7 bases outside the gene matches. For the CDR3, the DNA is TGCAGCGTTGATGAGGGGGCCAGGGCCGGGGAGCTGTTTTTT. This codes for CSVDEGARAGELFF.

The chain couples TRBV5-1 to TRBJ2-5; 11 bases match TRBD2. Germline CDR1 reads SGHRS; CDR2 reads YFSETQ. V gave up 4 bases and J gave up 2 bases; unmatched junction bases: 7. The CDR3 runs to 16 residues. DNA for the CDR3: TGCGCCAGCAGCACTACGGGACTAGCGGCTCAAGAGACCCAGTACTTC. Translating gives CASSTTGLAAQETQYF.

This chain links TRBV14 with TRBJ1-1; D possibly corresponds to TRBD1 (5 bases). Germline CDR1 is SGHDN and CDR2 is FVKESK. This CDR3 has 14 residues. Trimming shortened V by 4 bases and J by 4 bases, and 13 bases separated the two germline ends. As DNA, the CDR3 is TGTGCCAGCAGCCTTTCCTTAGGGGCCACTGAAGCTTTCTTT. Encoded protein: CASSLSLGATEAFF.

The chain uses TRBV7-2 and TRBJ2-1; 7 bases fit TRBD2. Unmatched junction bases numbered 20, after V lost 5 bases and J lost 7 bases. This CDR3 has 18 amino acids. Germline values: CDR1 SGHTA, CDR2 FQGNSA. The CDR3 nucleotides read TGTGCCAGCAGCCCTGGGAGGGTTAGGACACAAAAGGGGAATGAGCAGTTCTTC. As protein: CASSPGRVRTQKGNEQFF.

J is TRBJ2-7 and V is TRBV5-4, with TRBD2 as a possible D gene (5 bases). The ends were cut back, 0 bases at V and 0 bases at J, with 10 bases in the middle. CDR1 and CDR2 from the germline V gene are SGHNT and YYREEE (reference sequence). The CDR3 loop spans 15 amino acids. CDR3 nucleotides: TGTGCCAGCAGCTTGGCTGGCGGAGGCTCCTACGAGCAGTACTTC. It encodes CASSLAGGGSYEQYF.

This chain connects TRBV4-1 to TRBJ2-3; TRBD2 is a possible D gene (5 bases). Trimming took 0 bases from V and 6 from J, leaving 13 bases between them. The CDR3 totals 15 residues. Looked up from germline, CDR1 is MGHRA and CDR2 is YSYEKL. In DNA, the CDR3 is TGCGCCAGCAGCCAAGATCGGGGAGAGGTGGATACGCAGTATTTT. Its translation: CASSQDRGEVDTQYF.

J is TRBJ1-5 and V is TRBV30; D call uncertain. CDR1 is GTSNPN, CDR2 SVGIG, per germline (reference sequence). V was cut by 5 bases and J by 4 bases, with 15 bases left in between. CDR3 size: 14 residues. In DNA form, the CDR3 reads TGTGCCTGGGGAGAATGGAGTGCTAATCAGCCCCAGCATTTT. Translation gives CAWGEWSANQPQHF. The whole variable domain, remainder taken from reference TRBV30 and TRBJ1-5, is SQTIHQWPATLVQPVGSPLSLECTVEGTSNPNLYWYRQAAGRGLQLLFYSVGIGQISSEVPQNLSASRPQDRQFILSSKKLLLSDSGFYLCAWGEWSANQPQHFGDGTRLSIL.

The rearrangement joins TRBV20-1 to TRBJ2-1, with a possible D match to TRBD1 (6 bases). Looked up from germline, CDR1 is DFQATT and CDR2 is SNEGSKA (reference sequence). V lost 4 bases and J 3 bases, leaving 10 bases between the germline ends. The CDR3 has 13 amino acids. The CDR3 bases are TGCAGTGCTACTGAGGACAGCTACAATGAGCAGTTCTTC. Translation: CSATEDSYNEQFF.

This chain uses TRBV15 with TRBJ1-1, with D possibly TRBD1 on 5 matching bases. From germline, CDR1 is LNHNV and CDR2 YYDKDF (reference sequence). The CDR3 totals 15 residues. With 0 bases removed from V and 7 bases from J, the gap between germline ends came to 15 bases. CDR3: CATSRDRAGGREAFF. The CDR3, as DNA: TGTGCCACCAGCAGAGATCGGGCGGGGGGTCGTGAAGCTTTCTTT.

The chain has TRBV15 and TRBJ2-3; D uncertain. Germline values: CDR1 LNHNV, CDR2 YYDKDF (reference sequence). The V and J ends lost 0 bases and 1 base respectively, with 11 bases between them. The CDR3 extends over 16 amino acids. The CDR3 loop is CATSRDPSSGTDTQYF. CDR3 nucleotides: TGTGCCACCAGCAGAGATCCAAGTTCGGGCACAGATACGCAGTATTTT.

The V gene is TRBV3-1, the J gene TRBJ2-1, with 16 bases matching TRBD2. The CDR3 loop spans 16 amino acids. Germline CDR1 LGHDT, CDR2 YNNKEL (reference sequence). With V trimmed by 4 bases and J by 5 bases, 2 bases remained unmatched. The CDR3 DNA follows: TGTGCCAGCAGCCTGGGACTAGCGGGGGGGAACAATGAGCAGTTCTTC. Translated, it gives CASSLGLAGGNNEQFF.

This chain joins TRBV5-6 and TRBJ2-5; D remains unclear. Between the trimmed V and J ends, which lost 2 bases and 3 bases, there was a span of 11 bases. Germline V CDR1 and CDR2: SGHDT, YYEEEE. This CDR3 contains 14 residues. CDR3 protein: CASSFLTGKETQYF. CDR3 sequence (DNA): TGTGCCAGCAGCTTTCTGACTGGGAAAGAGACCCAGTACTTC.

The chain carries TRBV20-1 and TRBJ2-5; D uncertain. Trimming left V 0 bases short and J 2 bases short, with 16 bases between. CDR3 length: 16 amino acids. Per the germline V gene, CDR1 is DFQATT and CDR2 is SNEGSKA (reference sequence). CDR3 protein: CSARDPTWGPQETQYF. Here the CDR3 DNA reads TGCAGTGCTAGAGACCCCACGTGGGGTCCTCAAGAGACCCAGTACTTC.

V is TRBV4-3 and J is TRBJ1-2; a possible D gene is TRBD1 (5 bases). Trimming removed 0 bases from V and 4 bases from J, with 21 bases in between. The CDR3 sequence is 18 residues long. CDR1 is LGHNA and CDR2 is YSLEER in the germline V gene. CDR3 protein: CASSQDWVFRDEGYGYTF. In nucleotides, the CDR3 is TGCGCCAGCAGCCAAGATTGGGTCTTTAGGGACGAAGGCTATGGCTACACCTTC.

CDR3 nucleotide sequence: TGTGCCAGCAGTACGACGGACAGTTCTTGGACTGAAGCTTTCTTT. This codes for CASSTTDSSWTEAFF. V usage is TRBV12-3 or TRBV12-4 and J usage is TRBJ1-1; D might be TRBD1 (6 bases). V lost 5 bases and J 5 bases, leaving 18 bases between the germline ends. CDR3 length: 15 amino acids.

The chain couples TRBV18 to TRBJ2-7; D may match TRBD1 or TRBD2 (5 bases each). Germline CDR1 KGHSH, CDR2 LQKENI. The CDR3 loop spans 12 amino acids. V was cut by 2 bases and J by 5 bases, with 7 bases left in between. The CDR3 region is CASSPGDHEQYF. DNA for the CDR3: TGTGCCAGCTCACCAGGGGACCACGAGCAGTACTTC.